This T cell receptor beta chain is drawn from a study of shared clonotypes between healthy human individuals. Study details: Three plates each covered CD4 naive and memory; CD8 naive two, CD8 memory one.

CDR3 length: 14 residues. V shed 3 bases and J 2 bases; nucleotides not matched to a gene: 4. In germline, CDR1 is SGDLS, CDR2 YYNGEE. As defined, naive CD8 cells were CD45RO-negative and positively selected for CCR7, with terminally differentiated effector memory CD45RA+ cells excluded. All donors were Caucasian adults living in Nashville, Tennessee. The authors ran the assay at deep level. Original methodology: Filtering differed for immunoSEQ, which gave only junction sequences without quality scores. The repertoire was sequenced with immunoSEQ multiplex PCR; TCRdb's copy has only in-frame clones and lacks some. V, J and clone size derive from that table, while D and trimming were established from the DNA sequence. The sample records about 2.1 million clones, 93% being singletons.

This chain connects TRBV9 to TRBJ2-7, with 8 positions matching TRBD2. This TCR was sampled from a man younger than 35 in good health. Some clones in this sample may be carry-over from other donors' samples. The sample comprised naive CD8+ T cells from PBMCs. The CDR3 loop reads CASSEAGVPYEQYF. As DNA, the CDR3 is TGTGCCAGCAGCGAAGCGGGAGTCCCCTACGAGCAGTACTTC.